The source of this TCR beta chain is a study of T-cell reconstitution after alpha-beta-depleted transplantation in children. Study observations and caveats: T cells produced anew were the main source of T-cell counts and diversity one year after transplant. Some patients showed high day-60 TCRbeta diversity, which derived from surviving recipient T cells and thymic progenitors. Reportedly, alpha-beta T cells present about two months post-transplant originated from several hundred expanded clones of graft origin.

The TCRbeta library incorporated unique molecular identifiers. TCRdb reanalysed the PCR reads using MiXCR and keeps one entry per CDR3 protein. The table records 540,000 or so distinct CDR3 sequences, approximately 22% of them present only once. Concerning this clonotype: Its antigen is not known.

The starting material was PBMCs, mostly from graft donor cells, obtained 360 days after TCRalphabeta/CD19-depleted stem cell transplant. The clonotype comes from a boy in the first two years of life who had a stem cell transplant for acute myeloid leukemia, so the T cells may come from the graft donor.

The CDR3 region is CASTSGLRTGELFF. CDR3 DNA: TGTGCCAGCACATCAGGGCTACGCACCGGGGAGCTGTTTTTT. V is TRBV2 and J is TRBJ2-2, with D possibly TRBD1 on 5 matching bases. The CDR3 length is 14 residues. Germline assignment: CDR1 SNHLY and CDR2 FYNNEI. Trimming stripped 7 bases from V and 4 bases from J, with 13 bases between.